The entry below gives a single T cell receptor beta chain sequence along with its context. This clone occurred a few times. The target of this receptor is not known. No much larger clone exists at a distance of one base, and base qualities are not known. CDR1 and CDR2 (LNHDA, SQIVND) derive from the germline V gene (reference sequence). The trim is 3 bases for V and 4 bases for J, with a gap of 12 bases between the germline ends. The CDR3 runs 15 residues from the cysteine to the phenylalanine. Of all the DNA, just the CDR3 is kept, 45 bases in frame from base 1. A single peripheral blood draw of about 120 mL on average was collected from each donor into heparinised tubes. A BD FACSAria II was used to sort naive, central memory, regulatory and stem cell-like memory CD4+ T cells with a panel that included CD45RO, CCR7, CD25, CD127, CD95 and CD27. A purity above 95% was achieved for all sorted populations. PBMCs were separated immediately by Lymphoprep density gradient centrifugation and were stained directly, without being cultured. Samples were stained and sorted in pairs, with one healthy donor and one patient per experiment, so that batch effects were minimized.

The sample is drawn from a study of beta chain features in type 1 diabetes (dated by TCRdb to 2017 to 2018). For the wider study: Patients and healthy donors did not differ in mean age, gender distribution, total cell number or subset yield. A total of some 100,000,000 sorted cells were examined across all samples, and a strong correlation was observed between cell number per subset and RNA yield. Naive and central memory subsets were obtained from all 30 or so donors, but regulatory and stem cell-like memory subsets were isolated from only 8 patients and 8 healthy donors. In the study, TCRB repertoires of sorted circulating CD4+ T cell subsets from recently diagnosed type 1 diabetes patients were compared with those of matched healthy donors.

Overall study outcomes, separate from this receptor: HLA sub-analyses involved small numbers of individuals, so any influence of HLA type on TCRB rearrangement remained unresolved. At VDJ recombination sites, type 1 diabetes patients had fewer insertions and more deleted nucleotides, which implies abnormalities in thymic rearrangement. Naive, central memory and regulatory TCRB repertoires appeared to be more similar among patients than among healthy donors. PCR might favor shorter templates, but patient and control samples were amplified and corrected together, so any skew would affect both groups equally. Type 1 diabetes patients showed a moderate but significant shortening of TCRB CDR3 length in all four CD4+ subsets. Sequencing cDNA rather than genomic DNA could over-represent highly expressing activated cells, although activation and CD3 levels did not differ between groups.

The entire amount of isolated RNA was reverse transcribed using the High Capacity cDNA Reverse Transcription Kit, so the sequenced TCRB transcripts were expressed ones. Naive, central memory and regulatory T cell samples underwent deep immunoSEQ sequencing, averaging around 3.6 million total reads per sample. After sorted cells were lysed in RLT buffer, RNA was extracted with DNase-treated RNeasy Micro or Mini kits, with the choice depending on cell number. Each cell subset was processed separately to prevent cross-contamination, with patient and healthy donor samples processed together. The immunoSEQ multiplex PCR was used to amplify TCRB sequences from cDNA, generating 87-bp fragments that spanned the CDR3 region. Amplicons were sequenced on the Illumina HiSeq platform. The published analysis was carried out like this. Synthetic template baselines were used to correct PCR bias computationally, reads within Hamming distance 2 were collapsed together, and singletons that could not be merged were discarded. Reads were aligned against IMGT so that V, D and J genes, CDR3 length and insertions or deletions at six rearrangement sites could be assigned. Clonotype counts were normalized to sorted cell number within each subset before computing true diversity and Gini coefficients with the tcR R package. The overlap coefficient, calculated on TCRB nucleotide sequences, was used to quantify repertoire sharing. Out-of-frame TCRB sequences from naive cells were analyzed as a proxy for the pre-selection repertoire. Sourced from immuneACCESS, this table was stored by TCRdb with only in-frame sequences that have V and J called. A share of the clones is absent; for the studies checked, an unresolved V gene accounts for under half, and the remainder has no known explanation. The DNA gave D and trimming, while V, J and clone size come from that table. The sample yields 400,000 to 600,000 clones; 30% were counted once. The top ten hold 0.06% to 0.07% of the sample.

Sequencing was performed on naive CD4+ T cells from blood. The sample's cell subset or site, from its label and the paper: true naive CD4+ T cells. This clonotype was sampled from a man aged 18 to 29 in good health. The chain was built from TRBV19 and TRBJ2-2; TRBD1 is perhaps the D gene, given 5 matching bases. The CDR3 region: CASSIPGFSTGELFF. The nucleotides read TGTGCCAGTAGTATCCCAGGGTTCTCCACCGGGGAGCTGTTTTTT. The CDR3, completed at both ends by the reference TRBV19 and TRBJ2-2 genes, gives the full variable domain DGGITQSPKYLFRKEGQNVTLSCEQNLNHDAMYWYRQDPGQGLRLIYYSQIVNDFQKGDIAEGYSVSREKKESFPLTVTSAQKNPTAFYLCASSIPGFSTGELFFGEGSRLTVL.